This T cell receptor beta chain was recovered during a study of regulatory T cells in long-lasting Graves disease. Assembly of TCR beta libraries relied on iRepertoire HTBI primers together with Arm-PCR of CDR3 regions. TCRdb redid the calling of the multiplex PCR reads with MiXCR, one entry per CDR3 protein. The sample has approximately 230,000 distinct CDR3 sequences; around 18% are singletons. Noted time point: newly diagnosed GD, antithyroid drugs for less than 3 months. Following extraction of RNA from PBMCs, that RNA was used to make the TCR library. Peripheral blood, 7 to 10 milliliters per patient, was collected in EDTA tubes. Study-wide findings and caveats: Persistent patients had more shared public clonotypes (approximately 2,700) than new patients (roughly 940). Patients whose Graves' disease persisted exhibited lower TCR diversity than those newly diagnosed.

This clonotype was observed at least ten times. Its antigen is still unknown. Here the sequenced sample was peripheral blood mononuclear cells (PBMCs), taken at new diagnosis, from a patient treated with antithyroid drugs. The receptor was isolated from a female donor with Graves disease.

The CDR3 loop reads CAIRPAGGGSTQYF. The DNA of the CDR3 is TGTGCCATCAGACCGGCGGGAGGTGGGAGTACGCAGTATTTT. V and J are TRBV10-3 and TRBJ2-3; 8 bases fit TRBD2. V lost 6 bases and J lost 8; bases outside the gene matches: 10. The CDR3 length is 14 residues. Germline CDR1 is ENHRY and CDR2 is SYGVKD.